This T cell receptor beta chain was captured by sequencing in a study of PD-1 blockade in classical Hodgkin lymphoma. Measured with immunoSEQ multiplex PCR; TCRdb has only the in-frame clones, and not every one. Of 13,000 or so clones listed, about four fifths were seen once; the top ten hold under 30%. This clone ranks as large. No patient escaped relapse after autologous stem cell transplantation, and brentuximab vedotin exposure varied. The V gene's germline CDR1 is LGHNA and CDR2 YSLEER. This CDR3 is built from 14 residues. Trimming pared 0 bases from V and 2 bases from J, leaving 8 bases between.

Sequencing used peripheral blood mononuclear cells (PBMCs), obtained at baseline. The chain uses TRBV4-3 and TRBJ2-7; maybe TRBD1 (5 bases). This TCR derives from a human donor with classical Hodgkin lymphoma. Written as DNA, the CDR3 is TGCGCCAGCAGCCAAGATTTAGGGGCCTACGAGCAGTACTTC. Translating gives CASSQDLGAYEQYF.